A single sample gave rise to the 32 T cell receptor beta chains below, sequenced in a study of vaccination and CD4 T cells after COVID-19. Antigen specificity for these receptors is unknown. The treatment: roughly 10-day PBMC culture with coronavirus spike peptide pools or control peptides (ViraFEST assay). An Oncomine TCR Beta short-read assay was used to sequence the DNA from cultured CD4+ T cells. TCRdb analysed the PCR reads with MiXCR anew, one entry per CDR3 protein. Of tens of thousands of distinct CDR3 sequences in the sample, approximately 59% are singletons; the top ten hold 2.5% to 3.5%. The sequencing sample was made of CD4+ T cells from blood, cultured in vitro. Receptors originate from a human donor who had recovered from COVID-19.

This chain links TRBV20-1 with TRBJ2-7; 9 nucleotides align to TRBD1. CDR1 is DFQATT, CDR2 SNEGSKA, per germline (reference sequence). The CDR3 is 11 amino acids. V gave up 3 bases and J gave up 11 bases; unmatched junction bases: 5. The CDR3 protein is CSASLGQGEYF. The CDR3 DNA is TGCAGTGCTAGTTTGGGACAGGGCGAGTACTTC.

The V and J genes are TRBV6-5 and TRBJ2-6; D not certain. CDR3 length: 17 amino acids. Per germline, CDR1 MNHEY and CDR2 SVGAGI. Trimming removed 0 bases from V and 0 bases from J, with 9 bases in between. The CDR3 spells CASSYSTRHSGANVLTF. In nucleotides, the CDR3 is TGTGCCAGCAGTTACTCGACCCGGCACTCTGGGGCCAACGTCCTGACTTTC.

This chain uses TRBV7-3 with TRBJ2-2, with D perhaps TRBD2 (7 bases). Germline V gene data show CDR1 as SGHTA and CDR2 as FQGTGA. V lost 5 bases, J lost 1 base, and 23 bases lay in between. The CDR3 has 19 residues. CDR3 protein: CASSPHGGQGRLNTGELFF. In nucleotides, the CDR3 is TGTGCCAGCAGCCCCCACGGGGGGCAAGGTCGATTGAACACCGGGGAGCTGTTTTTT.

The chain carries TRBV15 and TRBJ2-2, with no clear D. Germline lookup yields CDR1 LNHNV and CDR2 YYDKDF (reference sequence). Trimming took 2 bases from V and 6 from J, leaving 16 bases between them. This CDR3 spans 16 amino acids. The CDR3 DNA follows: TGTGCCACCAGCAGATACGGACGCCAGACATCCGGGGAGCTGTTTTTT. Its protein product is CATSRYGRQTSGELFF.

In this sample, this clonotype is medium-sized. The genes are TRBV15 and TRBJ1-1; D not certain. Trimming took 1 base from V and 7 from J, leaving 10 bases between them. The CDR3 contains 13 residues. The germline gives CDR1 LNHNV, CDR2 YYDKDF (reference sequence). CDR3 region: CATSRGGDLEAFF. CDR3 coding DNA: TGTGCCACCAGCAGAGGGGGAGACCTTGAAGCTTTCTTT. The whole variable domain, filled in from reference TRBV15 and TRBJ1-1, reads DAMVIQNPRYQVTQFGKPVTLSCSQTLNHNVMYWYQQKSSQAPKLLFHYYDKDFNNEADTPDNFQSRRPNTSFCFLDIRSPGLGDTAMYLCATSRGGDLEAFFGQGTRLTVV.

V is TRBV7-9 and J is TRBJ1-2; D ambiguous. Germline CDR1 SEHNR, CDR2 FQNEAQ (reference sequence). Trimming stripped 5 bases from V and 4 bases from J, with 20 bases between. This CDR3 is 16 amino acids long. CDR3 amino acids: CASSRTEAPVGYGYTF. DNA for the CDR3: TGTGCCAGCAGCAGAACCGAGGCCCCGGTGGGCTATGGCTACACCTTC.

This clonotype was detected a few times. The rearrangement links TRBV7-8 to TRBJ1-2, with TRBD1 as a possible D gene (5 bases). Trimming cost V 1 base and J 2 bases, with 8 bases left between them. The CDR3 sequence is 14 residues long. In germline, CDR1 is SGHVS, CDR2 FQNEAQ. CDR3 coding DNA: TGTGCCAGCAGCTTAGAAGGGGTAAACTATGGCTACACCTTC. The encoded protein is CASSLEGVNYGYTF.

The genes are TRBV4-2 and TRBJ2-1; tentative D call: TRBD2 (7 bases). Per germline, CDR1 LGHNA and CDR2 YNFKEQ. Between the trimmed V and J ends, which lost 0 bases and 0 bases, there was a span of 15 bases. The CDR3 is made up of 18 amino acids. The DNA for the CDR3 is TGTGCCAGCAGCCAAGATGGGGGGGCTTCCAGCTCCTACAATGAGCAGTTCTTC. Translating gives CASSQDGGASSSYNEQFF.

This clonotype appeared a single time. The CDR3 DNA reads as TGTGCCAGCAGCCAGACTGAAACGGGCTACACCTTC. Its protein is CASSQTETGYTF. The chain joins TRBV6-1 to TRBJ1-2; D gene unclear. Germline V CDR1 and CDR2: MNHNS, SASEGT. The V end lost 6 bases, the J end lost 8 bases, and 13 bases lay between the germline ends. The CDR3 spans 12 residues.

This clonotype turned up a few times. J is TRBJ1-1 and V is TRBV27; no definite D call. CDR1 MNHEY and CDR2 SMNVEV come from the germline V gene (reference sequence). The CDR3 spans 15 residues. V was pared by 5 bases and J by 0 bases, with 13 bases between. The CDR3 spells CASSLRPRMNTEAFF. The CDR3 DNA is TGTGCCAGCAGTCTTCGCCCACGGATGAACACTGAAGCTTTCTTT.

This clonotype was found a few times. The CDR3 loop is CASSLGGSVRGDGYTF. CDR3 DNA: TGTGCCAGCAGCTTAGGGGGCAGCGTGCGTGGGGATGGCTACACCTTC. The chain is built from TRBV7-2 and TRBJ1-2; D may be TRBD1 (5 bases). This CDR3 is built from 16 residues. The germline gives CDR1 SGHTA, CDR2 FQGNSA. Trimming left V 1 base short and J 6 bases short, with 18 bases between.

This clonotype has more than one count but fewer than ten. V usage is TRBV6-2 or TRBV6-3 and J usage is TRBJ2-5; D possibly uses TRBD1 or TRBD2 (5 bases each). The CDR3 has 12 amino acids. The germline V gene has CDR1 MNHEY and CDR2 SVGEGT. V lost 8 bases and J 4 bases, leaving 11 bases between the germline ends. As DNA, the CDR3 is TGTGCCAGCGGGGGTCGGGGAGAGACCCAGTACTTC. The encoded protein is CASGGRGETQYF.

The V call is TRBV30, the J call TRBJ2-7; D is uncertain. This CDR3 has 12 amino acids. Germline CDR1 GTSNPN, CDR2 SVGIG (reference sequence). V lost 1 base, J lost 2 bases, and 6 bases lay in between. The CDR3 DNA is TGTGCCTGGAGTGCCGGACCCTACGAGCAGTACTTC. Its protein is CAWSAGPYEQYF.

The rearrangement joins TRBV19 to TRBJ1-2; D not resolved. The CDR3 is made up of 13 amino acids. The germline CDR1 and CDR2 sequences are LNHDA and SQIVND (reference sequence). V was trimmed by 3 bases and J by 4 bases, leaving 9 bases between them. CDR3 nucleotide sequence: TGTGCCAGTAGTATGCTAGCTGGCTATGGCTACACCTTC. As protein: CASSMLAGYGYTF.

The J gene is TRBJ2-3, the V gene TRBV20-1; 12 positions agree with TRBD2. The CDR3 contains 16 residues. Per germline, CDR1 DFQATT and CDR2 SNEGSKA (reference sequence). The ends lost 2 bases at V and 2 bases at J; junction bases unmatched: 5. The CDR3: CSARSGLAGNTDTQYF. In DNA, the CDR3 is TGCAGTGCTAGATCAGGACTAGCGGGGAACACAGATACGCAGTATTTT.

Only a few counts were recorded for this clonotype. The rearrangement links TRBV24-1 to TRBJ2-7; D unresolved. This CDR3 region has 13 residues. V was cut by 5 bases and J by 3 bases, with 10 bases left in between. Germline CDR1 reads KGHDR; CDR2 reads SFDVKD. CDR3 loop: CATSGWQNYEQYF. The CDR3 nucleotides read TGTGCCACCAGTGGGTGGCAGAACTACGAGCAGTACTTC.

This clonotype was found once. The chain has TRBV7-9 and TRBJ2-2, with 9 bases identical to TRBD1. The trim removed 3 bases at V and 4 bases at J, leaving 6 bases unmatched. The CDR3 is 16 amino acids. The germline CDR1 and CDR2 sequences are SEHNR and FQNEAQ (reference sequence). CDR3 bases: TGTGCCAGCAGCTTCGTACAGGGGGCGGGCACCGGGGAGCTGTTTTTT. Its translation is CASSFVQGAGTGELFF.

CDR3 nucleotide sequence: TGTGCCAGCAGTGGGGACGGTTCTAGCACAGATACGCAGTATTTT. Translation gives CASSGDGSSTDTQYF. The chain recombines TRBV27 with TRBJ2-3; possibly TRBD1 or TRBD2 for D (5 bases each). V was pared by 5 bases and J by 0 bases, with 12 bases between. The CDR3 extends over 15 amino acids. Per the germline V gene, CDR1 is MNHEY and CDR2 is SMNVEV (reference sequence).

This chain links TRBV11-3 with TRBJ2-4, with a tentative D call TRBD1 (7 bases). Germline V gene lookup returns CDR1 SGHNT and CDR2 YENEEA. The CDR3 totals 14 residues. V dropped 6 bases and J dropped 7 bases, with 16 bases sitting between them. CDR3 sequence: CASRPAGGINIQYF. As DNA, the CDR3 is TGTGCCAGCAGGCCGGCAGGGGGGATTAACATTCAGTACTTC.

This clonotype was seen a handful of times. The CDR3 coding sequence is TGTGCCAGCACCTCACAGGGGCGGACTGAAGCTTTCTTT. Translated, it gives CASTSQGRTEAFF. V is TRBV6-1 and J is TRBJ1-1, with 7 bases aligning to TRBD1. This CDR3 has 13 amino acids. V was pared by 7 bases and J by 5 bases, with 7 bases of the junction left unmatched. Germline CDR1 MNHNS, CDR2 SASEGT.

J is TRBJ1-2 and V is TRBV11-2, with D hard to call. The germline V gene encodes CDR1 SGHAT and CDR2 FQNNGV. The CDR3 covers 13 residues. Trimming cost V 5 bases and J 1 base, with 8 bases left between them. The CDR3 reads CASSPSLNYGYTF. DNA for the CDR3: TGTGCCAGCAGCCCGTCCCTTAACTATGGCTACACCTTC.

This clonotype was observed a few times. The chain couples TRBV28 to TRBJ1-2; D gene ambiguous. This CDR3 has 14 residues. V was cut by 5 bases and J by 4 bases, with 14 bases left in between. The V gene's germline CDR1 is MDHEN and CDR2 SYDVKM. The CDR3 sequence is CASSPDTSGYGYTF. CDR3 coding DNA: TGTGCCAGCAGTCCCGACACTTCGGGCTATGGCTACACCTTC.

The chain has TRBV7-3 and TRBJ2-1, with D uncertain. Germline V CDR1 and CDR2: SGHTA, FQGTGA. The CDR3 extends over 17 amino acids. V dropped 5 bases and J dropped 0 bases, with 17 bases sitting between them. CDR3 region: CASSPASWYSSYNEQFF. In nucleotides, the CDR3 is TGTGCCAGCAGCCCCGCCTCGTGGTATAGCTCCTACAATGAGCAGTTCTTC. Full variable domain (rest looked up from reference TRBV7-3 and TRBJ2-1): GAGVSQTPSNKVTEKGKYVELRCDPISGHTALYWYRQSLGQGPEFLIYFQGTGAADDSGLPNDRFFAVRPEGSVSTLKIQRTERGDSAVYLCASSPASWYSSYNEQFFGPGTRLTVL.

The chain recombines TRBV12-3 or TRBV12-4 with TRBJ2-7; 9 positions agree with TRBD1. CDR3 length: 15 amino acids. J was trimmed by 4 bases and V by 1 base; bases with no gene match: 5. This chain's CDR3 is CASSLVGTGSYEQYF. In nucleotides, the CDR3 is TGTGCCAGCAGTTTAGTGGGGACAGGGTCGTACGAGCAGTACTTC.

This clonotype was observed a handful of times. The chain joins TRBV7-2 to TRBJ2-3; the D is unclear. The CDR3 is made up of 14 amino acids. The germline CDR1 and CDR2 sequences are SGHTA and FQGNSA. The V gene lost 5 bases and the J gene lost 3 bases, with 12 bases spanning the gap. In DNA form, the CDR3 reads TGTGCCAGCAGCCCATCGGGCCTTACAGATACGCAGTATTTT. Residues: CASSPSGLTDTQYF.

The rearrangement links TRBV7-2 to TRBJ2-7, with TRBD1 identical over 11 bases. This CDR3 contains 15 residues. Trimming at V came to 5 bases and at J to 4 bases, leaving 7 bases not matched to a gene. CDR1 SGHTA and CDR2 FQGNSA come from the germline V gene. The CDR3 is CASSIDGTGGYEQYF. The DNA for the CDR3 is TGTGCCAGCAGCATAGATGGGACAGGGGGTTACGAGCAGTACTTC.

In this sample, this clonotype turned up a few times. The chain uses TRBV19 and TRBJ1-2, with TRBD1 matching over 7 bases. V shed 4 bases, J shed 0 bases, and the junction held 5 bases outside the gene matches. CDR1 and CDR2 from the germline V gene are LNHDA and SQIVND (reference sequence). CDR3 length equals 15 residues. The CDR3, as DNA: TGTGCCAGTAGTAGCGGGACAGTAGCTAACTATGGCTACACCTTC. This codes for CASSSGTVANYGYTF.

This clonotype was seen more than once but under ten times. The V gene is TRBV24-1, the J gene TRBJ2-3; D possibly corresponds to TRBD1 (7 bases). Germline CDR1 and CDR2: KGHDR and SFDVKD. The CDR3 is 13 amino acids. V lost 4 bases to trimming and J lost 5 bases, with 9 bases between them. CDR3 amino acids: CATSDQGGDTQYF. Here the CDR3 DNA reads TGTGCCACCAGTGACCAGGGGGGAGATACGCAGTATTTT.

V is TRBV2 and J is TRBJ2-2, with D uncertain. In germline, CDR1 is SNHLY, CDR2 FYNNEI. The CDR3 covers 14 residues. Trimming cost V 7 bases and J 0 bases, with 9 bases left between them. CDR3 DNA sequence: TGTGCCAGCATTCAGCAGACGAACACCGGGGAGCTGTTTTTT. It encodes CASIQQTNTGELFF.

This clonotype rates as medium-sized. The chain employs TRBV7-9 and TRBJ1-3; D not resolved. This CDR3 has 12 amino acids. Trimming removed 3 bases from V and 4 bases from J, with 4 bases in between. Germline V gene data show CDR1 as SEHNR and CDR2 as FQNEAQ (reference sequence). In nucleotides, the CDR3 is TGTGCCAGCAGCTTCCCCGGAAACACCATATATTTT. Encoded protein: CASSFPGNTIYF.

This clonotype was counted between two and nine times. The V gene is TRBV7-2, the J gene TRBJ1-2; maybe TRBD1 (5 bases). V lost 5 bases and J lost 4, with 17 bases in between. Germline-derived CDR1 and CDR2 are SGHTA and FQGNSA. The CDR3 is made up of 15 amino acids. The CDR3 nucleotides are TGTGCCAGCAGCACCAACCCTGGGAGGGGCTATGGCTACACCTTC. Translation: CASSTNPGRGYGYTF.

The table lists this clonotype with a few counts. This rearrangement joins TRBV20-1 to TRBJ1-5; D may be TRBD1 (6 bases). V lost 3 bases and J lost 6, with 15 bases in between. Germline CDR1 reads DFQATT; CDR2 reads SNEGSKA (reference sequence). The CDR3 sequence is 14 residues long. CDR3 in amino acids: CSASLGAPGQPQHF. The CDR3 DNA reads TGCAGTGCTAGTCTGGGGGCGCCGGGTCAGCCCCAGCATTTT.